The present T cell receptor (beta chain) was sequenced within a study of blood T cell repertoires in COVID-19 (dated by TCRdb to about 2020). In the study overall: Collaborator samples came from the United States, Italy and Spain and covered acute and convalescent phases of COVID-19. The material from the prospective study consisted of cDNA or gDNA derived from T cells, B-cell-depleted T cells, or PBMCs. Deeply sampled blood TCRbeta repertoires from subjects exposed to, actively infected with, or recovered from COVID-19 were included in the dataset. The repertoires were released in a freely available public database intended as a resource for research on the immune response to SARS-CoV-2. The samples were drawn from two sources: the first 160 participants of the ongoing ImmuneRACE study, and 1,000 to 1,500 subjects contributed by 6 global collaborators. Sample metadata almost always included a de-identified subject ID, COVID-19 status, age in years and sex. HLA class I and class II types, where available, came from metadata supplied by the sample provider rather than from assay-based typing.

Results and caveats for the whole study, not just this receptor: How much clinical and demographic metadata was included differed by source and by participant, and the metadata was provided uncurated.

TCRbeta CDR3 regions were amplified from genomic DNA using the immunoSEQ Assay, a bias-controlled multiplex PCR. The authors processed their data as follows. The number of nucleated cells in each sample was estimated by amplification of reference gene primers within the assay. To quantify the absolute abundance of each unique TCRbeta CDR3 rearrangement, sequence reads were collapsed and filtered. For each sample, productive Simpson clonality was calculated as the square root of Simpson's diversity index over productive rearrangements. The immuneACCESS repertoire file appears here via TCRdb, limited to in-frame rearrangements. These files lack a portion of the clones; in checked studies, under half of the deficit traces to unresolved V genes, and the cause of the others is not known. That table furnishes V, J and clone size, whereas the DNA furnished D and trimming. In all, the sample holds some 300,000 clones, and roughly nine tenths of those were seen once. Roughly 2.8% of the sample rests with the top ten.

About this clone: Its antigen is currently not known. Nothing much larger sits one base from this clone, and base qualities are not available.

From cysteine to phenylalanine, the CDR3 is 15 amino acids long. Of all the DNA, just the CDR3 is kept, 45 bases in frame from base 1. Per the germline V gene (reference sequence), MNHEY is the CDR1 and SMNVEV is the CDR2. The trim is 2 bases for V and 4 bases for J, with a gap of 14 bases between the germline ends. Participants in the prospective study were aged roughly 18 to 100 years, lived in over 20 United States geographic areas, and enrolled through a virtual design. To assign participants to cohorts, the prospective study relied on clinical history that participants themselves reported in a screening survey and a study questionnaire. Exposed participants were defined as having been in contact with someone with a PCR-confirmed or clinician-diagnosed COVID-19 case within 2 weeks of study entry. Each participant in the prospective study had whole blood, serum and a nasopharyngeal or oropharyngeal swab collected by mobile phlebotomists. Additional blood draws and questionnaires over a roughly two-month period could optionally be provided by prospective study participants. Before DNA extraction, prospective study blood samples were shipped either frozen or at room temperature.

This sequence uses TRBV27 and TRBJ2-5; the D segment could be TRBD2, given 7 matching bases. This receptor was taken from a woman between 45 and 65 years old who had been exposed to COVID-19. The sequencing sample was made of PBMCs or T cells enriched from blood (not recorded which). The DNA reads as follows: TGTGCCAGCAGTTTAGGCGGGGGCTTCGGAGAGACCCAGTACTTC. It codes for CASSLGGGFGETQYF.